The 4 T cell receptor beta chains below all came from one sample that was sequenced in a study of T-cell reconstitution after alpha-beta-depleted transplantation in children. Unique molecular identifiers were incorporated when the TCRbeta library was constructed. TCRdb called the PCR reads again in MiXCR, with one record for every CDR3 protein. In the table there are around 190,000 distinct CDR3 sequences, about 7% of which are singletons. Here the sequenced sample was PBMCs, taken before TCRalphabeta/CD19-depleted stem cell transplant. These receptors were collected from a boy between 2 and 10 years old with acute lymphoblastic leukemia, due to receive a stem cell transplant.

The chain joins TRBV12-3 or TRBV12-4 to TRBJ2-1, with 7 bases lining up with TRBD2. With 5 bases clipped from V and 12 bases from J, the junction kept 19 bases outside the gene matches. This CDR3 is 16 amino acids long. The DNA of the CDR3 is TGTGCCAGCAGTCTCCTACGGGACTACTCACAAAGTGGGCAGTTCTTC. The encoded protein is CASSLLRDYSQSGQFF.

This clonotype was counted ten times or more. The chain couples TRBV20-1 to TRBJ2-7; 8 nucleotides match TRBD2. This CDR3 comprises 16 residues. Looked up from germline, CDR1 is DFQATT and CDR2 is SNEGSKA (reference sequence). V dropped 6 bases and J dropped 5; count of bases not matched to a gene: 18. The CDR3 loop reads CSASHSSGTSLHEQYF. CDR3 DNA: TGCAGTGCGAGCCACAGCTCCGGGACTAGTCTCCACGAGCAGTACTTC.

The chain links TRBV7-2 to TRBJ1-1; a possible D gene is TRBD1 (5 bases). With 2 bases removed from V and 3 bases from J, the gap between germline ends came to 13 bases. The V gene's germline CDR1 is SGHTA and CDR2 FQGNSA. The length of the CDR3 is 15 residues. CDR3 nucleotides: TGTGCCAGCAGCTTACGTCTCGGGGGGTACACTGAAGCTTTCTTT. As protein: CASSLRLGGYTEAFF. The full variable domain, rest sourced from reference TRBV7-2 and TRBJ1-1, is GAGVSQSPSNKVTEKGKDVELRCDPISGHTALYWYRQSLGQGLEFLIYFQGNSAPDKSGLPSDRFSAERTGGSVSTLTIQRTQQEDSAVYLCASSLRLGGYTEAFFGQGTRLTVV.

This clonotype has more than one count but fewer than ten. The rearrangement links TRBV5-1 to TRBJ1-2; 9 bases are shared with TRBD1. This CDR3 comprises 15 residues. The germline CDR1 and CDR2 sequences are SGHRS and YFSETQ. V gave up 4 bases and J gave up 4 bases; unmatched junction bases: 8. CDR3 in DNA: TGCGCCAGCAGCCCGGGGACAGGGAATCTCTATGGCTACACCTTC. This translates into CASSPGTGNLYGYTF.